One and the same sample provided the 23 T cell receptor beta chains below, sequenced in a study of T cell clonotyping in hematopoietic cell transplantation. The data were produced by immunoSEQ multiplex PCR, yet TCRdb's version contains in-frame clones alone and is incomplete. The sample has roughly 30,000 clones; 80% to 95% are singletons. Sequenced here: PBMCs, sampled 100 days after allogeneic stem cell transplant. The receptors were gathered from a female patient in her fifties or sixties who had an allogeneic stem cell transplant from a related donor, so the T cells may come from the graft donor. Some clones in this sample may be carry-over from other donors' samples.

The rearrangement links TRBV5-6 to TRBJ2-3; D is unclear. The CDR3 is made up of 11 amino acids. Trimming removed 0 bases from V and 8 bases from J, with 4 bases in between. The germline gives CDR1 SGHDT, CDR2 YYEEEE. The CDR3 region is CASSLDRTQYF. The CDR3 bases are TGTGCCAGCAGCTTGGATCGTACGCAGTATTTT.

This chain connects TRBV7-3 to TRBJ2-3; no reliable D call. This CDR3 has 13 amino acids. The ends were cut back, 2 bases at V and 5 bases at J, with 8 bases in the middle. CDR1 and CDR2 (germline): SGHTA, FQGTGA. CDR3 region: CASSLQGEDTQYF. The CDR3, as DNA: TGTGCCAGCAGCTTACAAGGAGAAGATACGCAGTATTTT. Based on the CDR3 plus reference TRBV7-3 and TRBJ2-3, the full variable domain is GAGVSQTPSNKVTEKGKYVELRCDPISGHTALYWYRQSLGQGPEFLIYFQGTGAADDSGLPNDRFFAVRPEGSVSTLKIQRTERGDSAVYLCASSLQGEDTQYFGPGTRLTVL.

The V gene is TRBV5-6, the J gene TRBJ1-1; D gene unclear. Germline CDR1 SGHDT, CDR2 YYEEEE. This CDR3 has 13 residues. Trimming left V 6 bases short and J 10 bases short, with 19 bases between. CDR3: CASTRNAEGRAFF. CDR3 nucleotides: TGTGCCAGCACCCGAAACGCGGAGGGTAGAGCTTTCTTT.

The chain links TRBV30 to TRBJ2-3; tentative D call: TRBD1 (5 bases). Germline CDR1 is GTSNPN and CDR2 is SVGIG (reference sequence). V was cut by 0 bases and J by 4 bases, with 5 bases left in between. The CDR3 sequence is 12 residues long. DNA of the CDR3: TGTGCCTGGAGTGTAGGGGCAGATACGCAGTATTTT. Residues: CAWSVGADTQYF.

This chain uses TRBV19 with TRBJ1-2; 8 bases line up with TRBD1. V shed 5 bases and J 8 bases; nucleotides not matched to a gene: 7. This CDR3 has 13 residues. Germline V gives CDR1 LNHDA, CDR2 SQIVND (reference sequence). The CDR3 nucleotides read TGTGCCAGTAGTGCACAGGGGGTGTACGGCTACACCTTC. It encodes CASSAQGVYGYTF.

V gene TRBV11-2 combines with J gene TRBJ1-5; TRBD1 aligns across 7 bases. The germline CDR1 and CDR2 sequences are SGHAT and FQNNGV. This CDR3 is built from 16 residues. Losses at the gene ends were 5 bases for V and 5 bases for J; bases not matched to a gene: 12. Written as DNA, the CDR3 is TGTGCCAGCAGCCATATCCGGGGACAGCGCCATCAGCCCCAGCATTTT. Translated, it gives CASSHIRGQRHQPQHF. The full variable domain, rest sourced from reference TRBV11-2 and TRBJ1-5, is EAGVAQSPRYKIIEKRQSVAFWCNPISGHATLYWYQQILGQGPKLLIQFQNNGVVDDSQLPKDRFSAERLKGVDSTLKIQPAKLEDSAVYLCASSHIRGQRHQPQHFGDGTRLSIL.

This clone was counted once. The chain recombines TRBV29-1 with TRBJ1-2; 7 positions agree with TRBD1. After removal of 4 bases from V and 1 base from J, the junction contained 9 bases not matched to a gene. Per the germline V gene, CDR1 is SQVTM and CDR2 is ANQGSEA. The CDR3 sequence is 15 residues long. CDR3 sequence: CSVVVRDSLNYGYTF. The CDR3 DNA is TGCAGCGTTGTCGTCCGGGACAGTCTTAACTATGGCTACACCTTC.

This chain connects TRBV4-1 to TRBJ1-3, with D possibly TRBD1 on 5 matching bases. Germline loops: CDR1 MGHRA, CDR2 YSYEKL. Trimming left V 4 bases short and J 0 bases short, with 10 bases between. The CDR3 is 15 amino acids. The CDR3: CASSPGTFSGNTIYF. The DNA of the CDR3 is TGCGCCAGCAGCCCCGGGACTTTCTCTGGAAACACCATATATTTT.

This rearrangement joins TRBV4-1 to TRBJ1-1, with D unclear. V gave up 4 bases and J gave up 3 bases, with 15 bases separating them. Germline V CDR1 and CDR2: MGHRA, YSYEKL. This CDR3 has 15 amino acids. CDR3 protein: CASSLFARPHTEAFF. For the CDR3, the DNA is TGCGCCAGCAGCCTTTTTGCCCGCCCCCACACTGAAGCTTTCTTT.

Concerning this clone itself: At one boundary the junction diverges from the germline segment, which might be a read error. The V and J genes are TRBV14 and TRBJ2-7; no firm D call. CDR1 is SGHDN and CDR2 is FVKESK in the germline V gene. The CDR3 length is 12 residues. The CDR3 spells CASSQTYSAVNF. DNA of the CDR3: TGTGCCAGCAGCCAGACCTATAGTGCAGTCAACTTC.

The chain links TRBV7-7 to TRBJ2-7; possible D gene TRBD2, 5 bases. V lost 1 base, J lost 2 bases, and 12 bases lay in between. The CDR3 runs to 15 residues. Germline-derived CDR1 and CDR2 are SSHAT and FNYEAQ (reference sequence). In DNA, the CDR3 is TGTGCCAGCAGCTTAGGTCCGGGGTCCCCCTACGAGCAGTACTTC. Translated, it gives CASSLGPGSPYEQYF.

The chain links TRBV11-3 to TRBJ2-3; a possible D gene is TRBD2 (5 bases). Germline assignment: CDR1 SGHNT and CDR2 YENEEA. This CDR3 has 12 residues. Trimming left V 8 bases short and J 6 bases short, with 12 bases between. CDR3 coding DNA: TGTGCCAGCTCGTCGCCGGGGGATACGCAGTATTTT. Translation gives CASSSPGDTQYF. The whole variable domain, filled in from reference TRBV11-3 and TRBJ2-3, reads EAGVVQSPRYKIIEKKQPVAFWCNPISGHNTLYWYLQNLGQGPELLIRYENEEAVDDSQLPKDRFSAERLKGVDSTLKIQPAELGDSAVYLCASSSPGDTQYFGPGTRLTVL.

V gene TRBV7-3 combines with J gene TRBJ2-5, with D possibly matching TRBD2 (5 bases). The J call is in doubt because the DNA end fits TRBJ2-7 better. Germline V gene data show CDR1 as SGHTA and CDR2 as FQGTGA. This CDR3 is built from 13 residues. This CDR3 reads CASSLGEGYEQYF. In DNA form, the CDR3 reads TGTGCCAGCAGCTTGGGAGAAGGATACGAGCAGTACTTC.

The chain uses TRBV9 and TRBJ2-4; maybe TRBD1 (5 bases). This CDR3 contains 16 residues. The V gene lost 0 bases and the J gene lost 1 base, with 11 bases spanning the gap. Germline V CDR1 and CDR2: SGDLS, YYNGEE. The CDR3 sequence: CASSVGGPGAKNIQYF. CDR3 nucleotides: TGTGCCAGCAGCGTAGGGGGCCCTGGGGCCAAAAACATTCAGTACTTC.

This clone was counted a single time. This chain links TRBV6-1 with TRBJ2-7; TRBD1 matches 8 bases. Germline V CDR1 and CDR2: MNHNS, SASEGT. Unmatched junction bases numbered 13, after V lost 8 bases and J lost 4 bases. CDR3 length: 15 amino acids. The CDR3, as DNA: TGTGCCAGCCGGACAGGGACGGGAATTCAGTACGAGCAGTACTTC. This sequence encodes CASRTGTGIQYEQYF.

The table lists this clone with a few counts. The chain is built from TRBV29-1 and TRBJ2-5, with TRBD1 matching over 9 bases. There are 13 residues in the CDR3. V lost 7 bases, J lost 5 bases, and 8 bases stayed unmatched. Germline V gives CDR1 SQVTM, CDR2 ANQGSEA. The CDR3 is CSATGTGWETQYF. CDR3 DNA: TGCAGCGCTACCGGGACAGGGTGGGAGACCCAGTACTTC.

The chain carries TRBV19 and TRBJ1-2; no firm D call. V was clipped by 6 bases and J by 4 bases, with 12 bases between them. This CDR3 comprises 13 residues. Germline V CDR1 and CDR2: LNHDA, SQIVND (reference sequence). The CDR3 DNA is TGTGCCAGTAGCCAAGGTTGGACCTATGGCTACACCTTC. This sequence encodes CASSQGWTYGYTF.

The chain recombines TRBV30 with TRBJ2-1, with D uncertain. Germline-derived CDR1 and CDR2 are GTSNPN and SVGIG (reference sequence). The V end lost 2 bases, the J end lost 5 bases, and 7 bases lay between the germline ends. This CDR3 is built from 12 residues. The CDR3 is CAWSIRNNEQFF. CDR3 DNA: TGTGCCTGGAGTATTCGGAACAATGAGCAGTTCTTC.

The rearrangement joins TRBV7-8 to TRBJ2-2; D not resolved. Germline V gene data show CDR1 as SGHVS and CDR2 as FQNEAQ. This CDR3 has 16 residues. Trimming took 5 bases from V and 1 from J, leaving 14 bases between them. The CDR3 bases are TGTGCCAGCAGCCTGACCCCGGGTTGGAACACCGGGGAGCTGTTTTTT. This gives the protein CASSLTPGWNTGELFF.

The DNA for the CDR3 is TGTGCCAGCAGCCCGGCGGGACAGAGCTCCTACGAGCAGTACTTC. This sequence encodes CASSPAGQSSYEQYF. The V gene is TRBV11-3, the J gene TRBJ2-7; tentatively, D is TRBD1 (7 bases). From germline, CDR1 is SGHNT and CDR2 YENEEA. The CDR3 runs to 15 residues. The V end was cut by 5 bases, the J end by 0 bases, with 14 bases between.

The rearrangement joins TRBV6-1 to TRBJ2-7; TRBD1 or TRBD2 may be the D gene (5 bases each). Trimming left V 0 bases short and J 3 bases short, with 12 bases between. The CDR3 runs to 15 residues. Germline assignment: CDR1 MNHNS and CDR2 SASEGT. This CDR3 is CASSEARGPNYEQYF. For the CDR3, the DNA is TGTGCCAGCAGTGAAGCGAGGGGACCAAACTACGAGCAGTACTTC.

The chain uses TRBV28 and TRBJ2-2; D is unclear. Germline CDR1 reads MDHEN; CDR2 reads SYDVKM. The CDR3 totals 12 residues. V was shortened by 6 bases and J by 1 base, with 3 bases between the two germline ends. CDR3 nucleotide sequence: TGTGCCAGCAGGAGGAACACCGGGGAGCTGTTTTTT. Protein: CASRRNTGELFF.

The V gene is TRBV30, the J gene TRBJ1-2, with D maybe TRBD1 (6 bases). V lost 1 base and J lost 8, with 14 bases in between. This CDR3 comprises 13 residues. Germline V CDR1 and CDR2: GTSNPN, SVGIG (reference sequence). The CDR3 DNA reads TGTGCCTGGAGTGGGGGGGCCTCGGGGGGCTACACCTTC. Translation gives CAWSGGASGGYTF.